Sequencing of this T cell receptor (beta chain) was carried out in a study of cytomegalovirus exposure and HLA in healthy donors. V gave up 5 bases and J gave up 0 bases, with 11 bases separating them. Germline CDR1 and CDR2: PRHDT and FYEKMQ (reference sequence). The CDR3 spans 15 residues. It was with 60 Vbeta and 13 Jbeta primers that the PCR ran. TCRdb's copy holds only in-frame clones and misses some; the assay was immunoSEQ multiplex PCR. The sample yields about 150,000 clones, about 75% seen once. V and J are TRBV13 and TRBJ2-4; the D gene is possibly TRBD2 (5 bases). The material sequenced was PBMCs. This TCR derives from a man younger than 35 in good health and CMV-seronegative. The CDR3 here is CASSQVREAKNIQYF. The CDR3, as DNA: TGTGCCAGCAGCCAGGTTCGGGAAGCCAAAAACATTCAGTACTTC.